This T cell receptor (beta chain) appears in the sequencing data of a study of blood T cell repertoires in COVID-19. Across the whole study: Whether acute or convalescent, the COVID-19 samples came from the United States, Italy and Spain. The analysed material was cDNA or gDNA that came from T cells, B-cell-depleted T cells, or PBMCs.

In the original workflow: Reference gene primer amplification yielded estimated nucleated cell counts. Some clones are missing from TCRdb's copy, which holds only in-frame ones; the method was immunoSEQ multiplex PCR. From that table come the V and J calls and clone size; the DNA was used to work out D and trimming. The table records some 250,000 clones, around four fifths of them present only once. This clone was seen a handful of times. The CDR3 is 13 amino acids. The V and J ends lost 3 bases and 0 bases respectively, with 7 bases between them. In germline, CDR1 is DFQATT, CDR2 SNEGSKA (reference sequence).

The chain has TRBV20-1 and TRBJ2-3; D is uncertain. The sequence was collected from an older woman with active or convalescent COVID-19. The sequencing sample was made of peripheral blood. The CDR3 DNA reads TGCAGTGCTAGTATCTTCAGCACAGATACGCAGTATTTT. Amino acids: CSASIFSTDTQYF.